This TCR beta chain appears in the sequencing data of a study of T cell responses to AZD1222 COVID-19 vaccine. Using immunoSEQ multiplex PCR, the repertoire was profiled, and TCRdb retains in-frame clones only, with some absent. The data show around 150,000 clones, with about 91% seen just once and about 1.1% held by the top ten. With 0 bases removed from V and 1 base from J, the gap between germline ends came to 6 bases. Germline-derived CDR1 and CDR2 are SGHVS and FNYEAQ. The CDR3 is 14 amino acids. The starting material was peripheral blood, obtained 28 days after the second AZD1222 dose. The origin of this receptor is an adult who received the AZD1222 COVID-19 vaccine. V is TRBV7-6 and J is TRBJ2-5; D is unresolved. The CDR3 bases are TGTGCCAGCAGCTTAGCGTGGACCCAAGAGACCCAGTACTTC. Amino acids: CASSLAWTQETQYF.